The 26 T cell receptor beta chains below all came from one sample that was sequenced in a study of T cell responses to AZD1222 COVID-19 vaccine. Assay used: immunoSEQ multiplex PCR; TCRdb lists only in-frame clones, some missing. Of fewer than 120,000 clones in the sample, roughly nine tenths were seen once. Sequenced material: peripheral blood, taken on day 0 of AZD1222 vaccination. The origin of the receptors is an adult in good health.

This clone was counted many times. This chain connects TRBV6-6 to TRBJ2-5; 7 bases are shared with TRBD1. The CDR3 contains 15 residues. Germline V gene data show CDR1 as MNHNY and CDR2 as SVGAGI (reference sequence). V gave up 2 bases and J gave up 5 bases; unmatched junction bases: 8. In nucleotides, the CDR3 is TGTGCCAGCAGTTACCGAGGGACAGCGGTGGAGACCCAGTACTTC. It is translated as CASSYRGTAVETQYF.

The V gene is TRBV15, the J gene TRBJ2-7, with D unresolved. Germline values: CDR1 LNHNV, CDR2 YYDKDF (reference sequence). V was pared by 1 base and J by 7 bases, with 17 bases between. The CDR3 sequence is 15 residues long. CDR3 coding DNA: TGTGCCACCAGCAGAGGGGCCAGCGCGATAGAGGAGCAGTACTTC. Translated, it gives CATSRGASAIEEQYF.

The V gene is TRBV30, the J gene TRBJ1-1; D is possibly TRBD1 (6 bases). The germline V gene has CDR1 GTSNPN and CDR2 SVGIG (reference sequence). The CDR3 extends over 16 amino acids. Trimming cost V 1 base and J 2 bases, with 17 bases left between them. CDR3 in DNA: TGTGCCTGGAGTGGCCCCAGGGGTTATGGTAACACTGAAGCTTTCTTT. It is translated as CAWSGPRGYGNTEAFF. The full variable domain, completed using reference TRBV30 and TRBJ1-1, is SQTIHQWPATLVQPVGSPLSLECTVEGTSNPNLYWYRQAAGRGLQLLFYSVGIGQISSEVPQNLSASRPQDRQFILSSKKLLLSDSGFYLCAWSGPRGYGNTEAFFGQGTRLTVV.

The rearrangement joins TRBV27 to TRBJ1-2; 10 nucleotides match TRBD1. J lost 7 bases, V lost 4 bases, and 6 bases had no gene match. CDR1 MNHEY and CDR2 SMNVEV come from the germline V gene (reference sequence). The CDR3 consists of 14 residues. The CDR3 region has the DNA TGTGCCAGCAGTTCTCCAGACAGGGGGCCTGGCTACACCTTC. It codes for CASSSPDRGPGYTF.

In DNA, the CDR3 is TGTGCCAGCAGTTTTAAAACTTCTTCTGGCTACACCTTC. Translating it yields CASSFKTSSGYTF. The chain links TRBV12-3 or TRBV12-4 to TRBJ1-2; no definite D call. The CDR3 has 13 residues. V was cut by 3 bases and J by 7 bases, with 12 bases left in between.

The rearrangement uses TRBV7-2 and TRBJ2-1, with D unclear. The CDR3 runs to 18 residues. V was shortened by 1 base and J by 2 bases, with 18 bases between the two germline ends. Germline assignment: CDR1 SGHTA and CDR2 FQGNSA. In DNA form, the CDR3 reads TGTGCCAGCAGCTTAGTGGTCGGTGGTGGCAATACCTACAATGAGCAGTTCTTC. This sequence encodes CASSLVVGGGNTYNEQFF.

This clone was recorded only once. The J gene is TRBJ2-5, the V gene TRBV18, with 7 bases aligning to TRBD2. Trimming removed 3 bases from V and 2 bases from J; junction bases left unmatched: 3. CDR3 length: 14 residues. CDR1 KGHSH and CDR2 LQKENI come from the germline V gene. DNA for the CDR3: TGTGCCAGCTCACCTCAAGCGGGACAAGAGACCCAGTACTTC. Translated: CASSPQAGQETQYF.

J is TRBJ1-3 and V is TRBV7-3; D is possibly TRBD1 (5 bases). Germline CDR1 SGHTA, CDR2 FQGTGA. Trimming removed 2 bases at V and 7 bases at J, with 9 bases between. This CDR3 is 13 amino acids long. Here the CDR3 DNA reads TGTGCCAGCAGCTTACAGGGCGCGAACACCATATATTTT. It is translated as CASSLQGANTIYF. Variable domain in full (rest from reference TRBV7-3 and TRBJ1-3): GAGVSQTPSNKVTEKGKYVELRCDPISGHTALYWYRQSLGQGPEFLIYFQGTGAADDSGLPNDRFFAVRPEGSVSTLKIQRTERGDSAVYLCASSLQGANTIYFGEGSWLTVV.

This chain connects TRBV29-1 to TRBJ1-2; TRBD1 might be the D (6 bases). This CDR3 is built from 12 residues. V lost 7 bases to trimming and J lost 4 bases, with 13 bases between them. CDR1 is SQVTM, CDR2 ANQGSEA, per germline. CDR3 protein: CSGGLGGYGYTF. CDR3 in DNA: TGCAGCGGGGGTCTAGGGGGCTATGGCTACACCTTC.

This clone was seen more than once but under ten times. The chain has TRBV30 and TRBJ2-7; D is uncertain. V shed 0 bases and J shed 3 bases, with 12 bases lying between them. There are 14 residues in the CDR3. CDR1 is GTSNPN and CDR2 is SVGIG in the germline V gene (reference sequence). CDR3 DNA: TGTGCCTGGAGTGTAAAGGGCAATTTCTACGAGCAGTACTTC. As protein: CAWSVKGNFYEQYF.

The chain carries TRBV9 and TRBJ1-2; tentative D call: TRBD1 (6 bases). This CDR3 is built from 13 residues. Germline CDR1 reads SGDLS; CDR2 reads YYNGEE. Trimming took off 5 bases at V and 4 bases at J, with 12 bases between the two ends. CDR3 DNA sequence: TGTGCCAGCAGAAACAGGGACACCTATGGCTACACCTTC. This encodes CASRNRDTYGYTF. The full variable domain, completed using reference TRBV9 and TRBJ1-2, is DSGVTQTPKHLITATGQRVTLRCSPRSGDLSVYWYQQSLDQGLQFLIQYYNGEERAKGNILERFSAQQFPDLHSELNLSSLELGDSALYFCASRNRDTYGYTFGSGTRLTVV.

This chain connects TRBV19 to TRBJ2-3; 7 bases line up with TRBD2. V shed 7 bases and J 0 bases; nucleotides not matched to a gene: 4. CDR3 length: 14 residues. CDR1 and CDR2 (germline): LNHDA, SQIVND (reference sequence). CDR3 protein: CASNAGVSTDTQYF. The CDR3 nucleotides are TGTGCCAGTAACGCGGGGGTTAGCACAGATACGCAGTATTTT.

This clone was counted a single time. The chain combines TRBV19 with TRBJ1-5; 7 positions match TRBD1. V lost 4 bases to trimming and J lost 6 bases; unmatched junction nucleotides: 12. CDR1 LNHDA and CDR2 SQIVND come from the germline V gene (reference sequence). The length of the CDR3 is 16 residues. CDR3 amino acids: CASSRMGTGAVQPQHF. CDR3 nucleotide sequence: TGTGCCAGTAGTAGGATGGGAACAGGGGCGGTTCAGCCCCAGCATTTT.

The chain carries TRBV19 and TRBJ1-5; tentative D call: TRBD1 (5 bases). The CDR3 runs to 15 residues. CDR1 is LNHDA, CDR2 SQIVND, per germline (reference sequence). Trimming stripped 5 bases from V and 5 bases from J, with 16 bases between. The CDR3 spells CASSPGGGWDQPQHF. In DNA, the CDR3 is TGTGCCAGTAGTCCCGGGGGGGGTTGGGATCAGCCCCAGCATTTT.

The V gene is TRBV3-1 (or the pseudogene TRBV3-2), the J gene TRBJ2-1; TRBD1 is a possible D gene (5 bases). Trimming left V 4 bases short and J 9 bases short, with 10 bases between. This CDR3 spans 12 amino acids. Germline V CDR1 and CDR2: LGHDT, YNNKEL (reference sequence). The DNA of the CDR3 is TGTGCCAGCAGCCCGACAGCAGGTGAGCAGTTCTTC. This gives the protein CASSPTAGEQFF.

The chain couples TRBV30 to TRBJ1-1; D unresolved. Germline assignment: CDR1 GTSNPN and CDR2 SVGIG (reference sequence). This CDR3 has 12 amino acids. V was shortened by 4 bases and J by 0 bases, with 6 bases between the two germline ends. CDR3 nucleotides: TGTGCCTGGATCTTAATGAACACTGAAGCTTTCTTT. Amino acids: CAWILMNTEAFF.

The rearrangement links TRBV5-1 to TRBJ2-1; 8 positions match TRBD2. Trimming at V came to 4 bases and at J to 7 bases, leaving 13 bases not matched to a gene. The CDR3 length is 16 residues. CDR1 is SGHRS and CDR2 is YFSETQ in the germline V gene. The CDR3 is CASSLLWTSPLNEQFF. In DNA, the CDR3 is TGCGCCAGCAGCCTCCTCTGGACTAGCCCACTTAATGAGCAGTTCTTC. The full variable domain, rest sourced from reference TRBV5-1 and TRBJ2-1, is KAGVTQTPRYLIKTRGQQVTLSCSPISGHRSVSWYQQTPGQGLQFLFEYFSETQRNKGNFPGRFSGRQFSNSRSEMNVSTLELGDSALYLCASSLLWTSPLNEQFFGPGTRLTVL.

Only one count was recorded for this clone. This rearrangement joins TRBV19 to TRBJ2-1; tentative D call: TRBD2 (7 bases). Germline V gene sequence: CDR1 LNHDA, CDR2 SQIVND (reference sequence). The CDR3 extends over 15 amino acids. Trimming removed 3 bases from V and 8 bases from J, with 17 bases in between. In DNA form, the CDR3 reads TGTGCCAGTAGTATTCAAGCGGGACAACTCCATGAGCAGTTCTTC. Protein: CASSIQAGQLHEQFF.

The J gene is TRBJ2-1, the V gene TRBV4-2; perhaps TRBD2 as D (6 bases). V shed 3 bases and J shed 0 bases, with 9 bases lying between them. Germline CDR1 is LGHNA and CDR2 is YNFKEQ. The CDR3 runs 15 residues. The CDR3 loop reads CASSQVAVSYNEQFF. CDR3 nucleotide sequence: TGTGCCAGCAGCCAGGTAGCGGTCTCCTACAATGAGCAGTTCTTC.

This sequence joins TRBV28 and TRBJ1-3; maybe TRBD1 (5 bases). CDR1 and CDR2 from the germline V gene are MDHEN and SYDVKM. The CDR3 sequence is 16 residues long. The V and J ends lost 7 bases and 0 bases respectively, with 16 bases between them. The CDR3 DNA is TGTGCCAGCAACCCAGGTGGGGGTACCTCTGGAAACACCATATATTTT. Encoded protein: CASNPGGGTSGNTIYF.

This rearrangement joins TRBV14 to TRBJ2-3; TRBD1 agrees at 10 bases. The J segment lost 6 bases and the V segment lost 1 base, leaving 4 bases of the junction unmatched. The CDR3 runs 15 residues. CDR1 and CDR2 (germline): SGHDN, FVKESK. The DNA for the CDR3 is TGTGCCAGCAGCCAAGGACAGGGGGCGTTTGATACGCAGTATTTT. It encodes CASSQGQGAFDTQYF. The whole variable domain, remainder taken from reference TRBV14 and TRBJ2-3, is EAGVTQFPSHSVIEKGQTVTLRCDPISGHDNLYWYRRVMGKEIKFLLHFVKESKQDESGMPNNRFLAERTGGTYSTLKVQPAELEDSGVYFCASSQGQGAFDTQYFGPGTRLTVL.

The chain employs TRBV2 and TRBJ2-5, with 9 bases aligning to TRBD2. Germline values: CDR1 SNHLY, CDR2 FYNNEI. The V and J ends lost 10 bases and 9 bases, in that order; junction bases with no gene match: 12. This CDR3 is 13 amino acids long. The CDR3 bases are TGTGCCACCTTGACTAGCGGAGGGGGGCCCCAGTACTTC. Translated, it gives CATLTSGGGPQYF.

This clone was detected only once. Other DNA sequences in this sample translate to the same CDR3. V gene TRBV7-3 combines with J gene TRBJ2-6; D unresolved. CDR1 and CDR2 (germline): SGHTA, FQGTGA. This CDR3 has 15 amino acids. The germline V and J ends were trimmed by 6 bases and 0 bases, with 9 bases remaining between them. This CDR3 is CASSLSSSGANVLTF. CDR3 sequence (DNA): TGTGCCAGCAGTCTTAGCAGCTCTGGGGCCAACGTCCTGACTTTC.

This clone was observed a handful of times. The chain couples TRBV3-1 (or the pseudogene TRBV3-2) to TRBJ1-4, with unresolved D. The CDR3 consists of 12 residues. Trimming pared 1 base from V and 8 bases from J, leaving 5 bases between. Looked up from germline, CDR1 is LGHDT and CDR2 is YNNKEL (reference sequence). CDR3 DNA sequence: TGTGCCAGCAGCCAAGCAGGCGAAAAACTGTTTTTT. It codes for CASSQAGEKLFF.

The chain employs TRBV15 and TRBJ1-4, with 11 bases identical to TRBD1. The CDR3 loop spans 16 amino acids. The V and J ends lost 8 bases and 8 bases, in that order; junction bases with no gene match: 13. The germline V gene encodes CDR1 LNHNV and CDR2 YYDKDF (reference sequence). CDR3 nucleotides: TGTGCCACCCGACTTCCAGGACAGGGGGCAGGGGAAAAACTGTTTTTT. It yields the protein CATRLPGQGAGEKLFF.

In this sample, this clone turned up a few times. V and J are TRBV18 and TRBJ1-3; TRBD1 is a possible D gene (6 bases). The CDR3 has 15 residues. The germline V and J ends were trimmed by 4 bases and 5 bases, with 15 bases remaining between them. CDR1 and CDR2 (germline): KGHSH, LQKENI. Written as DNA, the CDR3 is TGTGCCAGCTCACTCGAGACAGGATACCGAAACACCATATATTTT. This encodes CASSLETGYRNTIYF.